Shown below are 8 T cell receptor beta chains from a single sample sequenced in a study of T cells in Graves' hyperthyroidism and ophthalmopathy. Amplified TCR beta CDR3 regions derived from RNA transcripts. The HTBI primer set was used in a first-round RT-PCR of the TCR CDR3. TCRdb ran MiXCR on the multiplex PCR reads and lists one entry per CDR3 protein. The table includes a few hundred thousand distinct CDR3 sequences, about 15% detected once. The sequenced sample consisted of blood. Receptors originate from a woman younger than 45 with Graves' hyperthyroidism.

A word on this clonotype: A much bigger clone sits one base away, suggesting this may be a read error. The V and J genes are TRBV6-5 and TRBJ1-2; tentatively, D is TRBD1 (5 bases). The CDR3 spans 13 residues. V shed 2 bases and J shed 4 bases, with 8 bases lying between them. Per the germline V gene, CDR1 is MNHEY and CDR2 is SVGAGI. The CDR3 reads CASSYRDGYGYTF. The CDR3 nucleotides are TGTGCCAGCAGTTACAGGGACGGCTATGGCTACACCTTC.

J is TRBJ2-7 and V is TRBV5-1, with 15 bases identical to TRBD2. The CDR3 is made up of 19 amino acids. V lost 0 bases, J lost 7 bases, and 14 bases stayed unmatched. Germline loops: CDR1 SGHRS, CDR2 YFSETQ. CDR3 loop: CASSLATGGLAGGPDEQYF. CDR3 coding DNA: TGCGCCAGCAGCTTGGCCACAGGGGGACTAGCGGGAGGTCCAGATGAGCAGTACTTC. The variable domain in full, completed from reference TRBV5-1 and TRBJ2-7, reads KAGVTQTPRYLIKTRGQQVTLSCSPISGHRSVSWYQQTPGQGLQFLFEYFSETQRNKGNFPGRFSGRQFSNSRSEMNVSTLELGDSALYLCASSLATGGLAGGPDEQYFGPGTRLTVT.

The J gene is TRBJ1-2, the V gene TRBV6-2 or TRBV6-3, with D possibly TRBD1 on 6 matching bases. CDR1 and CDR2 (germline): MNHEY, SVGEGT. The CDR3 totals 18 residues. The V and J ends lost 9 bases and 1 base respectively, with 27 bases between them. The CDR3 DNA sequence: TGTGCCAGTCGAACTCCTCCGGACAGAGGTCGGTTTAACTATGGCTACACCTTC. It translates to CASRTPPDRGRFNYGYTF.

The V call is TRBV27, the J call TRBJ1-4; D is uncertain. Germline-derived CDR1 and CDR2 are MNHEY and SMNVEV (reference sequence). The CDR3 sequence is 13 residues long. V lost 4 bases and J 8 bases, leaving 11 bases between the germline ends. CDR3: CASSSPAFEKLFF. CDR3 in DNA: TGTGCCAGCAGTTCCCCAGCCTTCGAAAAACTGTTTTTT.

In its sample, this clonotype was seen a few times. This chain links TRBV13 with TRBJ2-1; TRBD2 matches 10 bases. This CDR3 is 18 amino acids long. Germline CDR1 and CDR2: PRHDT and FYEKMQ (reference sequence). The J segment lost 0 bases and the V segment lost 2 bases, leaving 7 bases of the junction unmatched. In DNA, the CDR3 is TGTGCCAGCAGCTTATACCTAGCGGGAGATCGCTCCTACAATGAGCAGTTCTTC. Its translation is CASSLYLAGDRSYNEQFF.

The gene calls are TRBV10-3 and TRBJ2-6, with 9 positions matching TRBD1. CDR3 length: 17 residues. J lost 1 base, V lost 4 bases, and 5 bases had no gene match. From germline, CDR1 is ENHRY and CDR2 SYGVKD. Here the CDR3 reads CAISAGDRVSGANVLTF. DNA for the CDR3: TGTGCCATCAGTGCGGGGGACAGGGTATCTGGGGCCAACGTCCTGACTTTC.

This clonotype was seen many times. The rearrangement links TRBV28 to TRBJ2-7; 7 bases align to TRBD1. This CDR3 spans 16 amino acids. The germline gives CDR1 MDHEN, CDR2 SYDVKM. With 1 base clipped from V and 5 bases from J, the junction kept 11 bases outside the gene matches. The CDR3 here is CASSLSRGRRYHEQYF. CDR3 bases: TGTGCCAGCAGTTTATCGAGGGGGCGGCGATACCACGAGCAGTACTTC.

This clonotype has more than one count but fewer than ten. The V and J genes are TRBV3-1 and TRBJ2-5; D may be TRBD1 or TRBD2 (5 bases each). The CDR3 sequence is 14 residues long. Looked up from germline, CDR1 is LGHDT and CDR2 is YNNKEL (reference sequence). Trimming removed 1 base at V and 5 bases at J, with 11 bases between. CDR3 in DNA: TGTGCCAGCAGCCAAGTTCGGTGGGGGGAGACCCAGTACTTC. Encoded protein: CASSQVRWGETQYF.